The text below deals with one T cell receptor (beta chain). The antigen is unknown. The data are from a study of cytomegalovirus exposure and HLA in healthy donors. Regarding the study as a whole: The finding came from a later analysis; first-cohort TCR clusters tended to co-occur in the roughly 110 validation repertoires. Cytomegalovirus status, reportedly, was diagnosed with high specificity and sensitivity by the classifier. Many donors shared some public TCRs, even though most TCR sequences were rare.

The donors were in the roughly 110-subject validation cohort, distinct from the approximately 700-subject first cohort. Data came from immunoSEQ multiplex PCR; TCRdb stores just in-frame clones and leaves some out. Altogether fewer than 400,000 clones are present, over 75% being singletons, with the ten largest covering more than 0.95%. The CDR3 has 16 residues. CDR1 SGHRS and CDR2 YFSETQ come from the germline V gene. Trimming took 4 bases from V and 5 from J; bases not matched to a gene: 7. The source of this sequence is a man younger than 45 in good health and CMV-seronegative. The chain has TRBV5-1 and TRBJ2-3; 13 bases map to TRBD2. Sequencing was done on a sample of PBMCs. The CDR3: CASSPRRTSGGDTQYF. As DNA, the CDR3 is TGCGCCAGCAGCCCACGCAGGACTAGCGGGGGAGATACGCAGTATTTT.